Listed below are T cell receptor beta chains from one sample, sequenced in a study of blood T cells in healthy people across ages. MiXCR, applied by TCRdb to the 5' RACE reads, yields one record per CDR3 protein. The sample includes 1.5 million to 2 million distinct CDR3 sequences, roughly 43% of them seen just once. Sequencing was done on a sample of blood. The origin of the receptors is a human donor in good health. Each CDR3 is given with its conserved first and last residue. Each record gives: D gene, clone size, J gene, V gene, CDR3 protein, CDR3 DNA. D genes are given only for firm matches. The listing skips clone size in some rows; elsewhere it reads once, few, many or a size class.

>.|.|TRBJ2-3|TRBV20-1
CSTFLNFGGKTDTQYF
TGCAGTACTTTCCTTAACTTCGGGGGAAAAACAGATACGCAGTATTTT
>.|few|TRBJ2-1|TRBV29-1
CSVEDLGGYNEQFF
TGCAGCGTTGAAGATCTGGGGGGCTACAATGAGCAGTTCTTC
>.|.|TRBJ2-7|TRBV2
CASSWSDFNEQYF
TGTGCCAGCAGTTGGAGTGACTTCAACGAGCAGTACTTC
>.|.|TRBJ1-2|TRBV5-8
CASSLQSWGHYGYTF
TGTGCCAGCAGCCTTCAATCATGGGGCCACTATGGCTACACCTTC
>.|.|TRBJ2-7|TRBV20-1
CSASRTTSYEQYF
TGCAGTGCTAGTCGAACTACCTCCTACGAGCAGTACTTC
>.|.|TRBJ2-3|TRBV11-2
CASSPGAQIVSDTQYF
TGTGCCAGCAGCCCGGGGGCCCAAATCGTGTCAGATACGCAGTATTTT
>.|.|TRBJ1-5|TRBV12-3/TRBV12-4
CASSLWADPNQPQHF
TGTGCCAGCAGTTTATGGGCAGACCCCAATCAGCCCCAGCATTTT
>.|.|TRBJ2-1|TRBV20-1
CSARSSEGRVDNEQFF
TGCAGTGCTAGATCCAGCGAGGGCAGAGTAGACAATGAGCAGTTCTTC
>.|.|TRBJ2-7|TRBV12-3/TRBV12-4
CASRRDTSTKQYF
TGTGCCAGCAGGAGGGACACCTCTACGAAGCAGTACTTC
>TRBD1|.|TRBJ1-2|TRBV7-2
CASSGQGGYYGYTF
TGTGCCAGCAGCGGACAGGGGGGCTACTATGGCTACACCTTC
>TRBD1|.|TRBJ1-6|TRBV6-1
CASSEVTGGAYSPLHF
TGTGCCAGCAGTGAGGTAACAGGGGGCGCGTATTCACCCCTCCACTTT
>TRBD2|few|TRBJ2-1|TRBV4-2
CASSQERRGGAREQFF
TGTGCCAGCAGCCAAGAGCGTCGCGGGGGGGCTCGTGAGCAGTTCTTC
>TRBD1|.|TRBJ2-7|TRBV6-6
CASGRSGQTYEQYF
TGTGCCAGCGGGAGATCGGGACAGACCTACGAGCAGTACTTC
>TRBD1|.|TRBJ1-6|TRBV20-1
CSALRDREDSPLHF
TGCAGTGCCCTGCGGGACAGAGAAGATTCACCCCTCCACTTT
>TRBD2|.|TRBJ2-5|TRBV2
CASSDPAGGQETQYF
TGTGCCAGCAGTGACCCAGCGGGGGGCCAAGAGACCCAGTACTTC
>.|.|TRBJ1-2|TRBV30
CAWSQGLGLGYTF
TGTGCCTGGAGTCAGGGGTTAGGGCTGGGCTACACCTTC
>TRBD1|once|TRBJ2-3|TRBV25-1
CASREYYLTGQGTDTQYF
TGTGCCAGCCGTGAATATTATTTAACGGGACAGGGAACAGATACGCAGTATTTT
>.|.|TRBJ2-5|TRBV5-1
CTSSFQWETQYF
TGCACCAGCAGCTTCCAATGGGAGACCCAGTACTTC
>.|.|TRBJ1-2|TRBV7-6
CASSLAEGVGYTF
TGTGCCAGCAGCTTAGCGGAGGGGGTAGGCTACACCTTC
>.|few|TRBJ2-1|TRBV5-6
CASSLERLYNEQFF
TGTGCCAGCAGCTTGGAACGGTTATACAATGAGCAGTTCTTC
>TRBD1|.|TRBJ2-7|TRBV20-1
CSAEEGQGAHEQYF
TGCAGTGCCGAGGAGGGACAGGGAGCCCACGAGCAGTACTTC
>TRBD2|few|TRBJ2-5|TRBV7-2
CASSLLGLAGGLQETQYF
TGTGCTAGCAGCTTATTGGGACTAGCGGGGGGCCTTCAAGAGACCCAGTACTTC
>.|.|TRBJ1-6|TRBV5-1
CASSRDKDSPLHF
TGCGCCAGCAGCCGGGACAAAGATTCACCCCTCCACTTT
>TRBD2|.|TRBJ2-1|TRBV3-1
CASSHGAGTSNYNEQFF
TGTGCCAGCAGCCACGGTGCCGGGACTAGCAATTACAATGAGCAGTTCTTC
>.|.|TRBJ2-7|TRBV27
CASSFSSGETRYEQYF
TGTGCCAGCAGTTTCTCCTCGGGGGAGACTCGTTACGAGCAGTACTTC
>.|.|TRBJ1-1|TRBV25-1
CASSELLPDRLGNIEAFF
TGTGCCAGCAGTGAACTATTGCCCGACAGGCTAGGGAACATTGAAGCTTTCTTT
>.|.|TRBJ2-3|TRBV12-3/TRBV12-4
CAGSPLSLIDTQYF
TGTGCCGGCAGTCCACTAAGCCTCATAGATACGCAGTATTTT
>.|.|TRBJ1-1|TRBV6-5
CASSCGGMNTEAFF
TGTGCCAGCAGTTGCGGGGGTATGAACACTGAAGCTTTCTTT